This T cell receptor (beta chain) derives from a study of blood T cell repertoires in COVID-19. About the research overall: PBMCs, B-cell-depleted T cells, or T cells were the source of the cDNA or gDNA that made up the material.

There are 13 residues in the CDR3. The ends lost 8 bases at V and 8 bases at J; junction bases unmatched: 12. CDR1 GTSNPN and CDR2 SVGIG come from the germline V gene (reference sequence). The participants were between about 18 and 90 years old and came from 24 US areas. Measured with immunoSEQ multiplex PCR; TCRdb has only the in-frame clones, and not every one. This sample yields 370,000 or so clones, of which 80% to 90% are seen a single time; 1% to 1.5% belongs to the top ten. V gene TRBV30 combines with J gene TRBJ1-2; 9 nucleotides agree with TRBD1. The clonotype was recovered from a man in his thirties or forties who had recovered from COVID-19. Sequencing used PBMCs or T cells enriched from blood (not recorded which). The CDR3 bases are TGTGCCAACGCGCCACAGGGGGCTTGGGGCTACACCTTC. This translates into CANAPQGAWGYTF.